These T cell receptor beta chains were read from a single sample in a study of technical replicates of blood from a handful of donors. This table comes from immunoSEQ multiplex PCR, and its TCRdb copy is limited to in-frame clones, with some not included. Of roughly 72,000 clones listed, approximately 93% are singletons. Material for sequencing was T cells isolated from PBMCs. The source is a human donor in good health. The CDR3 runs from the conserved cysteine through the conserved F or W. Each record gives: J gene, V gene, CDR3 protein.

TRBJ2-7	TRBV10-1	CASSESSGLAGSEQYF
TRBJ2-1	TRBV11-2	CASSSVASGIGSAKFF
TRBJ2-7	TRBV28	CASRIHDSIYEQYF
TRBJ2-1	TRBV19	CASSEGLALYNEQFF
TRBJ2-5	TRBV27	CASSHDTQETQYF
TRBJ1-2	TRBV9	CASSVALGGYGYTF
TRBJ1-2	TRBV19	CASSMAHRTGDGYTF
TRBJ1-1	TRBV10-1	CASQGADTEAFF
TRBJ2-1	TRBV6-6	CASSYRLAGYNEQFF
TRBJ1-2	TRBV19	CASSILGTGVGYTF
TRBJ2-2	TRBV9	CASSVDRRTSGELFF
TRBJ1-2	TRBV20-1	CAQFYGYTF
TRBJ1-3	TRBV28	CATIRPTAGNTIYF
TRBJ2-7	TRBV27	CASSLASGRHEQYF
TRBJ2-2	TRBV9	CASSVWDSGTGELFF
TRBJ1-5	TRBV10-1	CASSERRGLNQPQHF
TRBJ1-1	TRBV19	CASSAGTDTSPSAF
TRBJ2-7	TRBV29-1	CSVGGTGEYEQYF
TRBJ1-5	TRBV27	CASSFSIQGNNQPQHF
TRBJ2-2	TRBV6-4	CASSDSITGAGELFF
TRBJ1-1	TRBV5-6	CASSAEGTSWSEAFF
TRBJ1-5	TRBV10-3	CAISGTGGDQPQHF
TRBJ2-7	TRBV28	CASSLGMSEVTYEQYF
TRBJ1-2	TRBV2	CASHLVRQGNDYGYTF
TRBJ2-7	TRBV19	CASRGSGGTYEQYF